The 31 T cell receptor beta chains in this list originate from one sample, sequenced in a study of cytomegalovirus exposure and HLA in healthy donors. The PCR was carried out with 60 Vbeta primers and 13 Jbeta primers. Method: immunoSEQ multiplex PCR; TCRdb's copy keeps in-frame clones and lacks some. The data show 100,000 or so clones, with over 70% seen just once and approximately 5.1% held by the top ten. The sequencing input was PBMCs. These receptors were taken from a male donor in good health and CMV-seronegative.

The chain is built from TRBV7-8 and TRBJ1-1; D might be TRBD1 (5 bases). Looked up from germline, CDR1 is SGHVS and CDR2 is FQNEAQ. Trimming took 2 bases from V and 7 from J, leaving 14 bases between them. The CDR3 spans 14 residues. The CDR3 is CASSLQWGVGEAFF. CDR3 coding DNA: TGTGCCAGCAGCTTACAGTGGGGGGTTGGTGAAGCTTTCTTT. The whole variable domain, remainder taken from reference TRBV7-8 and TRBJ1-1, is GAGVSQSPRYKVAKRGQDVALRCDPISGHVSLFWYQQALGQGPEFLTYFQNEAQLDKSGLPSDRFFAERPEGSVSTLKIQRTQQEDSAVYLCASSLQWGVGEAFFGQGTRLTVV.

The chain couples TRBV27 to TRBJ2-1; D is possibly TRBD2 (6 bases). Looked up from germline, CDR1 is MNHEY and CDR2 is SMNVEV (reference sequence). The CDR3 has 15 amino acids. The germline V and J ends were trimmed by 8 bases and 11 bases, with 25 bases remaining between them. The DNA for the CDR3 is TGTGCCAGCGGGGAACTAGCCGCTCCTACAATGAAGCAGTTCTTC. It encodes CASGELAAPTMKQFF.

The CDR3 nucleotides are TGTGCCAGCAGTCAACAGGGGATTCGAAACTATGGCTACACCTTC. Protein: CASSQQGIRNYGYTF. The V and J genes are TRBV7-2 and TRBJ1-2; 7 bases agree with TRBD1. The CDR3 consists of 15 residues. V lost 6 bases to trimming and J lost 2 bases; unmatched junction nucleotides: 9. In germline, CDR1 is SGHTA, CDR2 FQGNSA.

The gene calls are TRBV5-1 and TRBJ2-1, with 10 bases identical to TRBD2. Germline V CDR1 and CDR2: SGHRS, YFSETQ. The CDR3 runs to 17 residues. Unmatched junction bases numbered 16, after V lost 4 bases and J lost 9 bases. This CDR3 is CASSPMVAGGKASEQFF. CDR3 in DNA: TGCGCCAGCAGCCCCATGGTAGCGGGAGGCAAAGCGTCTGAGCAGTTCTTC.

This clone appeared once. The J gene is TRBJ2-2, the V gene TRBV9, with D perhaps TRBD2 (7 bases). Trimming pared 0 bases from V and 6 bases from J, leaving 27 bases between. CDR1 and CDR2 from the germline V gene are SGDLS and YYNGEE. The CDR3 runs 20 residues. The CDR3 DNA is TGTGCCAGCAGCGTAGTCCCGAGGGGGGGCCATACACTTACCCCCGGGGAGCTGTTTTTT. Protein sequence: CASSVVPRGGHTLTPGELFF. The full variable domain, rest sourced from reference TRBV9 and TRBJ2-2, is DSGVTQTPKHLITATGQRVTLRCSPRSGDLSVYWYQQSLDQGLQFLIQYYNGEERAKGNILERFSAQQFPDLHSELNLSSLELGDSALYFCASSVVPRGGHTLTPGELFFGEGSRLTVL.

V usage is TRBV4-1 and J usage is TRBJ1-5; TRBD1 aligns across 8 bases. CDR1 is MGHRA and CDR2 is YSYEKL in the germline V gene. With V trimmed by 5 bases and J by 5 bases, 5 bases remained unmatched. This CDR3 comprises 14 residues. The CDR3 coding sequence is TGCGCCAGCAGCGTACAGGGGGATTATCAGCCCCAGCATTTT. Its protein product is CASSVQGDYQPQHF.

This rearrangement joins TRBV6-6 to TRBJ1-4, with TRBD1 as a possible D gene (6 bases). Trimming removed 3 bases from V and 3 bases from J, with 14 bases in between. This CDR3 comprises 16 residues. CDR1 and CDR2 (germline): MNHNY, SVGAGI (reference sequence). Written as DNA, the CDR3 is TGTGCCAGCAGTTATCGAGTGGGGGCGTCTAATGAAAAACTGTTTTTT. The encoded protein is CASSYRVGASNEKLFF.

This chain joins TRBV2 and TRBJ1-2; the D is unclear. CDR3 size: 13 residues. V was trimmed by 7 bases and J by 7 bases, leaving 16 bases between them. Germline values: CDR1 SNHLY, CDR2 FYNNEI. The CDR3 region is CASTQVVGSGYTF. DNA for the CDR3: TGTGCCAGCACCCAAGTGGTGGGCAGTGGCTACACCTTC.

The chain links TRBV27 to TRBJ2-7; D gene unclear. Germline-derived CDR1 and CDR2 are MNHEY and SMNVEV (reference sequence). The CDR3 spans 13 residues. V was clipped by 2 bases and J by 0 bases, with 5 bases between them. CDR3 protein: CASSLGRSYEQYF. The CDR3 DNA follows: TGTGCCAGCAGTTTAGGCCGCTCCTACGAGCAGTACTTC.

V and J are TRBV6-5 and TRBJ2-1; possible D gene TRBD2, 6 bases. Germline V lookup: CDR1 MNHEY, CDR2 SVGAGI. The germline V and J ends were trimmed by 3 bases and 2 bases, with 14 bases remaining between them. This CDR3 is 16 amino acids long. The CDR3: CASSYMAGRTYNEQFF. The CDR3 DNA reads TGTGCCAGCAGTTATATGGCGGGAAGAACCTACAATGAGCAGTTCTTC.

V and J are TRBV6-7 and TRBJ2-3; 10 bases are a match to TRBD2. TRBV6-7 is flagged as an ORF with uncertain function. V was pared by 9 bases and J by 2 bases, with 8 bases of the junction left unmatched. This CDR3 is 15 amino acids long. CDR3 DNA: TGTGCCAGTCCACCGGGACTAGCGCCCACAGATACGCAGTATTTT. Translated: CASPPGLAPTDTQYF.

This sequence joins TRBV6-5 and TRBJ2-5; D call uncertain. The DNA end is a closer match to TRBJ2-7, so the J assignment may be wrong. The CDR3 covers 13 residues. Per germline, CDR1 MNHEY and CDR2 SVGAGI. The CDR3 loop reads CASSRVMGGEQYF. In nucleotides, the CDR3 is TGTGCCAGCAGCCGGGTAATGGGTGGCGAGCAGTACTTC.

This clone turned up a few times. The chain carries TRBV5-6 and TRBJ1-1; D remains unclear. V was cut by 7 bases and J by 6 bases, with 16 bases left in between. Per germline, CDR1 SGHDT and CDR2 YYEEEE. The CDR3 totals 13 residues. The DNA of the CDR3 is TGTGCCAGCGCCTGGGTTGGAGAATCTGAAGCTTTCTTT. Translation gives CASAWVGESEAFF.

The chain employs TRBV6-6 and TRBJ1-5; D call uncertain. The CDR3 has 15 residues. Trimming removed 2 bases from V and 0 bases from J, with 8 bases in between. Per the germline V gene, CDR1 is MNHNY and CDR2 is SVGAGI (reference sequence). The CDR3 loop reads CASSYISNSNQPQHF. CDR3 in DNA: TGTGCCAGCAGTTACATTAGCAATAGCAATCAGCCCCAGCATTTT.

Notes on this clone: A junction boundary mismatches the germline segment, possibly from a read error. The chain is built from TRBV7-9 and TRBJ2-7; 12 nucleotides align to TRBD2. Germline V lookup: CDR1 SEHNR, CDR2 FQNEAQ (reference sequence). This CDR3 has 16 amino acids. The CDR3 reads CSSSLGGTSGSYEQYF. CDR3 nucleotides: TGTTCCAGCAGCTTAGGTGGGACTAGCGGGTCCTACGAGCAGTACTTC.

The V and J genes are TRBV9 and TRBJ2-5, with 11 bases identical to TRBD1. CDR3 size: 14 residues. Germline V gene lookup returns CDR1 SGDLS and CDR2 YYNGEE. V was clipped by 4 bases and J by 8 bases; unmatched bases: 7. The CDR3 region is CASSPGQGAVTQYF. The CDR3 DNA is TGTGCCAGCAGCCCAGGACAGGGGGCGGTTACCCAGTACTTC.

The chain joins TRBV5-1 to TRBJ2-2; D call uncertain. CDR1 is SGHRS, CDR2 YFSETQ, per germline. The CDR3 totals 14 residues. V gave up 0 bases and J gave up 4 bases, with 7 bases separating them. CDR3 coding DNA: TGCGCCAGCAGCTTGGCCGGTCCCACCGGGGAGCTGTTTTTT. Translation gives CASSLAGPTGELFF.

The rearrangement joins TRBV27 to TRBJ2-5; maybe TRBD1 (6 bases). The ends were cut back, 4 bases at V and 5 bases at J, with 26 bases in the middle. This CDR3 region has 18 residues. CDR1 is MNHEY, CDR2 SMNVEV, per germline (reference sequence). CDR3 protein: CASSSATGRASHKETQYF. Written as DNA, the CDR3 is TGTGCCAGCAGTTCCGCGACAGGAAGGGCTAGCCATAAGGAGACCCAGTACTTC.

The chain joins TRBV6-1 to TRBJ2-2, with D possibly being TRBD2 (5 bases). Deletions cut 1 base from V and 6 bases from J, with 9 bases between. This CDR3 has 14 amino acids. Germline CDR1 reads MNHNS; CDR2 reads SASEGT. The CDR3 here is CASSEDLAPGELFF. The CDR3 DNA sequence: TGTGCCAGCAGTGAAGACCTAGCCCCCGGGGAGCTGTTTTTT.

The V call is TRBV12-5, the J call TRBJ2-7, with 12 positions matching TRBD2. This CDR3 has 19 amino acids. Losses at the gene ends were 6 bases for V and 4 bases for J; bases not matched to a gene: 19. CDR1 is LGHNT and CDR2 is FRNRAP in the germline V gene. The CDR3: CASGPAGGLAGGPRYEQYF. The DNA for the CDR3 is TGTGCTAGTGGCCCAGCCGGTGGGCTAGCGGGAGGGCCTAGGTACGAGCAGTACTTC.

V is TRBV29-1 and J is TRBJ1-2; 7 bases agree with TRBD1. Germline trimming cut 3 bases from V and 8 bases from J; bases unmatched to any gene: 12. Germline V lookup: CDR1 SQVTM, CDR2 ANQGSEA. This CDR3 comprises 14 residues. The CDR3 is CSVEGGQPGRGYTF. DNA of the CDR3: TGCAGCGTTGAGGGGGGACAGCCAGGAAGGGGCTACACCTTC.

This chain joins TRBV5-4 and TRBJ2-6, with D unresolved. CDR1 and CDR2 (germline): SGHNT, YYREEE (reference sequence). This CDR3 comprises 16 residues. V lost 0 bases and J lost 0, with 7 bases in between. The CDR3: CASSLDSVSGANVLTF. The CDR3 bases are TGTGCCAGCAGCTTGGACAGTGTCTCTGGGGCCAACGTCCTGACTTTC.

This rearrangement joins TRBV19 to TRBJ1-5; D unclear. CDR3 length: 15 residues. V was pared by 6 bases and J by 0 bases, with 12 bases between. Germline-derived CDR1 and CDR2 are LNHDA and SQIVND (reference sequence). For the CDR3, the DNA is TGTGCCAGTAGCTCGACATTGTCTAGCAATCAGCCCCAGCATTTT. Translation gives CASSSTLSSNQPQHF. Supplemented by reference TRBV19 and TRBJ1-5, the full variable domain reads DGGITQSPKYLFRKEGQNVTLSCEQNLNHDAMYWYRQDPGQGLRLIYYSQIVNDFQKGDIAEGYSVSREKKESFPLTVTSAQKNPTAFYLCASSSTLSSNQPQHFGDGTRLSIL.

The rearrangement links TRBV28 to TRBJ1-2; 12 positions match TRBD1. With V trimmed by 10 bases and J by 4 bases, 13 bases remained unmatched. The CDR3 has 16 residues. Germline V lookup: CDR1 MDHEN, CDR2 SYDVKM. The CDR3 is CATYTGQGAGGYGYTF. Here the CDR3 DNA reads TGTGCCACCTACACGGGACAGGGGGCTGGAGGCTATGGCTACACCTTC.

This rearrangement joins TRBV13 to TRBJ1-2; a weak D match, TRBD1 (6 bases). CDR3 size: 12 residues. The V gene's germline CDR1 is PRHDT and CDR2 FYEKMQ (reference sequence). V lost 11 bases and J lost 3, with 13 bases in between. The CDR3 region is CAARDTDYGYTF. CDR3 nucleotides: TGTGCCGCCCGGGACACAGACTATGGCTACACCTTC. Full variable domain (rest looked up from reference TRBV13 and TRBJ1-2): AAGVIQSPRHLIKEKRETATLKCYPIPRHDTVYWYQQGPGQDPQFLISFYEKMQSDKGSIPDRFSAQQFSDYHSELNMSSLELGDSALYFCAARDTDYGYTFGSGTRLTVV.

This rearrangement joins TRBV27 to TRBJ1-3; D may be TRBD1 (6 bases). Germline V lookup: CDR1 MNHEY, CDR2 SMNVEV (reference sequence). This CDR3 region has 15 residues. The V gene lost 4 bases and the J gene lost 0 bases, with 10 bases spanning the gap. CDR3 nucleotide sequence: TGTGCCAGCAGTTCACAGGGTTTCTCTGGAAACACCATATATTTT. Protein: CASSSQGFSGNTIYF.

Turning to this clone: Germline and junction disagree at one end, which may indicate a read error. The rearrangement uses TRBV7-9 and TRBJ1-2; TRBD1 agrees at 9 bases. This CDR3 contains 15 residues. Per the germline V gene, CDR1 is SEHNR and CDR2 is FQNEAQ (reference sequence). CDR3 loop: CSSSLLGQGNYGYTF. The CDR3 coding sequence is TGTTCCAGCAGCTTATTAGGACAGGGGAACTATGGCTACACCTTC.

V and J are TRBV13 and TRBJ2-3; D remains unclear. The CDR3 loop spans 17 amino acids. Germline lookup yields CDR1 PRHDT and CDR2 FYEKMQ (reference sequence). Between the trimmed V and J ends, which lost 1 base and 0 bases, there was a span of 14 bases. The CDR3 DNA follows: TGTGCCAGCAGCTTAGCAGCCTATATGACTAGCACAGATACGCAGTATTTT. Translating gives CASSLAAYMTSTDTQYF. The full variable domain, completed using reference TRBV13 and TRBJ2-3, is AAGVIQSPRHLIKEKRETATLKCYPIPRHDTVYWYQQGPGQDPQFLISFYEKMQSDKGSIPDRFSAQQFSDYHSELNMSSLELGDSALYFCASSLAAYMTSTDTQYFGPGTRLTVL.

The V and J genes are TRBV6-6 and TRBJ1-1; D is unresolved. This CDR3 has 13 residues. CDR1 and CDR2 (germline): MNHNY, SVGAGI (reference sequence). Trimming removed 7 bases from V and 5 bases from J, with 14 bases in between. The CDR3 spells CASTLGLTTEAFF. The CDR3 region has the DNA TGTGCCAGCACCCTCGGACTGACAACTGAAGCTTTCTTT.

The chain is built from TRBV2 and TRBJ2-2; D is uncertain. Trimming pared 0 bases from V and 3 bases from J, leaving 8 bases between. Per germline, CDR1 SNHLY and CDR2 FYNNEI. The CDR3 extends over 15 amino acids. As DNA, the CDR3 is TGTGCCAGCAGTGAAGCATCTGCGTACACCGGGGAGCTGTTTTTT. Translation: CASSEASAYTGELFF.

The CDR3 DNA follows: TGTGCCAGTAGTCCCCGGGACAGGGGGCGGACAAATGAGCAGTTCTTC. Its protein product is CASSPRDRGRTNEQFF. This sequence joins TRBV19 and TRBJ2-1; 12 positions match TRBD1. Germline CDR1 and CDR2: LNHDA and SQIVND (reference sequence). After removal of 5 bases from V and 7 bases from J, the junction contained 9 bases not matched to a gene. The CDR3 length is 16 residues.